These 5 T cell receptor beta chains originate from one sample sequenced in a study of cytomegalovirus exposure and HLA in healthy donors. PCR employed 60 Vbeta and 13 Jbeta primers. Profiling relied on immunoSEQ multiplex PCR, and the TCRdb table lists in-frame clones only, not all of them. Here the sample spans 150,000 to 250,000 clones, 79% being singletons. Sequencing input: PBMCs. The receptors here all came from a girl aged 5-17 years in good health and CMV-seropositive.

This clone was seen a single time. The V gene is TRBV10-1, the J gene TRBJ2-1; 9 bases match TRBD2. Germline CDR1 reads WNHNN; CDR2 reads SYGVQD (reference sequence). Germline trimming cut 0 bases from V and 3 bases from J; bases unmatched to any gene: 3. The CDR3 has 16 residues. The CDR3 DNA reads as TGCGCCAGCAGTGAGTCAGCAGCGGGGGGCTACAATGAGCAGTTCTTC. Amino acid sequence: CASSESAAGGYNEQFF.

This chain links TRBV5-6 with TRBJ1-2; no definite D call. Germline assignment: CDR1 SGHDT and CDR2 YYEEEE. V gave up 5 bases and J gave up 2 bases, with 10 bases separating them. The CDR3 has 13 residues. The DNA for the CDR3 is TGTGCCAGCAGTTACATAGCAAACTATGGCTACACCTTC. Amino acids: CASSYIANYGYTF.

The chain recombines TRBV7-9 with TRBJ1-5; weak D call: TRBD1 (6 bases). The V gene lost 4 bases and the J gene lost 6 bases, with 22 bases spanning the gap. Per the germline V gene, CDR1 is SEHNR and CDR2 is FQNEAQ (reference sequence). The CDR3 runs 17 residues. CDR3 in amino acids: CASSSSNRGASAQPQHF. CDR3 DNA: TGTGCCAGCAGCTCATCGAATCGGGGGGCTTCGGCTCAGCCCCAGCATTTT.

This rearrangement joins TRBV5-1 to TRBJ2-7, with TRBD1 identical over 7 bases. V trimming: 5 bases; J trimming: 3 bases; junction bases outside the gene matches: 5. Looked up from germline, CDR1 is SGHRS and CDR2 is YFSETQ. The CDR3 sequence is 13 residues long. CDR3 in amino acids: CASSFRQGYEQYF. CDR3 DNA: TGCGCCAGCAGTTTTCGACAGGGCTACGAGCAGTACTTC.

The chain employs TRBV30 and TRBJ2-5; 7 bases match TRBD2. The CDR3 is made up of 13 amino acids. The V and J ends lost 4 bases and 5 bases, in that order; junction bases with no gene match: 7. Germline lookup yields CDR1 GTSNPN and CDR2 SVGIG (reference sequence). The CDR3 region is CAWNSVGGETQYF. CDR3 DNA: TGTGCCTGGAACAGCGTGGGAGGGGAGACCCAGTACTTC.